These 4 T cell receptor beta chains were sequenced from one sample in a study of blood T cell repertoires in COVID-19. Clones were read by immunoSEQ multiplex PCR, and TCRdb kept only the in-frame ones, dropping some. The repertoire has 150,000 to 200,000 clones, 79% of them found once; the top ten carry 15% to 20%. The source material was peripheral blood. The source is a man in his 60s with active or convalescent COVID-19.

This clone occurred many times. The genes are TRBV24-1 and TRBJ2-1; the match to TRBD2 covers 8 bases. The CDR3 loop spans 14 amino acids. Germline V gene lookup returns CDR1 KGHDR and CDR2 SFDVKD. The ends lost 8 bases at V and 13 bases at J; junction bases unmatched: 15. The CDR3 loop is CATTGREDRRVQFF. The CDR3 bases are TGTGCCACCACTGGGCGGGAGGACCGAAGGGTACAGTTCTTC.

The V call is TRBV7-9, the J call TRBJ2-2; the match to TRBD1 covers 8 bases. Germline V gene sequence: CDR1 SEHNR, CDR2 FQNEAQ (reference sequence). CDR3 length: 15 residues. V shed 5 bases and J 1 base; nucleotides not matched to a gene: 3. CDR3 nucleotide sequence: TGTGCCAGCAGCAGGACAGGGCTGAACACCGGGGAGCTGTTTTTT. This gives the protein CASSRTGLNTGELFF.

The J gene is TRBJ2-1, the V gene TRBV5-1, with 11 positions matching TRBD2. V shed 8 bases, J shed 7 bases, and the junction held 11 bases outside the gene matches. The CDR3 contains 15 residues. The V gene's germline CDR1 is SGHRS and CDR2 YFSETQ. This CDR3 is CASNPTSGMSNEQFF. CDR3 DNA sequence: TGCGCCAGTAATCCGACTAGCGGGATGTCGAATGAGCAGTTCTTC.

This clone was counted at least ten times. J is TRBJ1-1 and V is TRBV5-5; no firm D call. The CDR3 contains 13 residues. CDR1 SGHKS and CDR2 YYEKEE come from the germline V gene (reference sequence). V gave up 8 bases and J gave up 7 bases, with 18 bases separating them. CDR3 sequence (DNA): TGTGCCAGTAGTCCCCCCGGTGGCGGTGAAGCTTTCTTT. Encoded protein: CASSPPGGGEAFF.